Shown below are 19 T cell receptor beta chains from a single sample sequenced in a study of cytomegalovirus exposure and HLA in healthy donors (dated by TCRdb to about 2017). Libraries were prepared through the immunoSEQ multiplex PCR assay. The multiplex PCR relied on a mix of 60 forward primers for TCR Vbeta segments and 13 reverse primers for TCR Jbeta segments. TCRdb mirrors the immuneACCESS table, restricted to in-frame sequences. Some clones are absent from its copies; in checked studies, under half trace to an unresolved V gene, and the reason for the others is unknown. The sample yields some 90,000 clones; about 81% were counted once. About 1.5% of the sample is in the top ten clones. Sequencing input: PBMCs. These receptors were collected from a man aged 35-49 years in good health and CMV-seronegative.

The chain recombines TRBV5-1 with TRBJ1-6; 7 bases match TRBD1. The V segment lost 6 bases and the J segment 6 bases; nucleotides outside the gene matches: 9. This CDR3 is 15 amino acids long. Germline values: CDR1 SGHRS, CDR2 YFSETQ. CDR3 loop: CASKAGTELNSPLHF. The CDR3 DNA sequence: TGCGCCAGCAAAGCTGGGACAGAGCTTAATTCACCCCTCCACTTT.

This chain joins TRBV11-2 and TRBJ1-4; D not certain. CDR1 is SGHAT, CDR2 FQNNGV, per germline. The CDR3 has 16 amino acids. Trimming stripped 1 base from V and 7 bases from J, with 16 bases between. CDR3 amino acids: CASSLVAPPRGEKLFF. CDR3 nucleotides: TGTGCCAGCAGCTTAGTAGCGCCGCCGCGGGGTGAAAAACTGTTTTTT.

The V call is TRBV25-1, the J call TRBJ2-5; perhaps TRBD1 as D (6 bases). The CDR3 is 15 residues long. The V gene's germline CDR1 is MGHDK and CDR2 SYGVNS. Trimming removed 1 base from V and 4 bases from J, with 13 bases in between. CDR3 residues: CASSEWRQVSETQYF. Here the CDR3 DNA reads TGTGCCAGCAGTGAATGGAGACAGGTTTCAGAGACCCAGTACTTC.

CDR3 in amino acids: CASSRTGTNYGYTF. CDR3 DNA: TGTGCCAGCTCACGGACAGGGACTAACTATGGCTACACCTTC. This chain links TRBV18 with TRBJ1-2, with TRBD1 matching over 8 bases. V lost 4 bases to trimming and J lost 0 bases; unmatched junction nucleotides: 1. The CDR3 is 14 residues long. Germline V CDR1 and CDR2: KGHSH, LQKENI.

The genes are TRBV7-2 and TRBJ2-5; D unclear. The germline gives CDR1 SGHTA, CDR2 FQGNSA. The V and J ends lost 1 base and 8 bases respectively, with 11 bases between them. This CDR3 region has 13 residues. CDR3 sequence (DNA): TGTGCCAGCAGCTTAGAACCCCCTAGAACCCAGTACTTC. Translation gives CASSLEPPRTQYF.

The chain combines TRBV7-9 with TRBJ1-5; D is possibly TRBD1 (6 bases). Per germline, CDR1 SEHNR and CDR2 FQNEAQ (reference sequence). This CDR3 contains 16 residues. Between the trimmed V and J ends, which lost 5 bases and 6 bases, there was a span of 20 bases. The CDR3 is CASSTGREGGSQPQHF. CDR3 bases: TGTGCCAGCAGCACAGGGCGCGAGGGAGGGAGTCAGCCCCAGCATTTT.

V gene TRBV5-1 combines with J gene TRBJ1-5; D gene unclear. Germline V gene sequence: CDR1 SGHRS, CDR2 YFSETQ. Trimming removed 0 bases at V and 0 bases at J, with 7 bases between. The CDR3 sequence is 15 residues long. The CDR3, as DNA: TGCGCCAGCAGCTTGGACAATTATAGCAATCAGCCCCAGCATTTT. Translated, it gives CASSLDNYSNQPQHF.

This clone was seen a single time. The V call is TRBV10-3, the J call TRBJ1-1, with TRBD1 identical over 7 bases. Germline V gives CDR1 ENHRY, CDR2 SYGVKD. The CDR3 is made up of 15 amino acids. The J segment lost 0 bases and the V segment lost 3 bases, leaving 4 bases of the junction unmatched. CDR3 loop: CAISDPGQMNTEAFF. CDR3 in DNA: TGTGCCATCAGTGATCCGGGACAGATGAACACTGAAGCTTTCTTT.

The V gene is TRBV6-5, the J gene TRBJ2-2; tentatively, D is TRBD2 (5 bases). Per the germline V gene, CDR1 is MNHEY and CDR2 is SVGAGI. This CDR3 region has 14 residues. V was cut by 8 bases and J by 0 bases, with 10 bases left in between. The CDR3 spells CASGRLANTGELFF. The CDR3 nucleotides are TGTGCCAGCGGGAGATTAGCGAACACCGGGGAGCTGTTTTTT.

The genes are TRBV2 and TRBJ1-1; no firm D call. The CDR3 is made up of 14 amino acids. Trimming pared 5 bases from V and 5 bases from J, leaving 15 bases between. Germline V gives CDR1 SNHLY, CDR2 FYNNEI. This CDR3 is CASSPPRDVTEAFF. For the CDR3, the DNA is TGTGCCAGCAGTCCCCCCCGGGATGTAACTGAAGCTTTCTTT.

The chain couples TRBV19 to TRBJ2-7, with 9 bases that match TRBD1. Germline CDR1 reads LNHDA; CDR2 reads SQIVND (reference sequence). The CDR3 runs to 13 residues. Unmatched junction bases numbered 5, after V lost 6 bases and J lost 5 bases. The CDR3 spells CASSMGTGNEQYF. The CDR3 coding sequence is TGTGCCAGTAGCATGGGGACAGGGAACGAGCAGTACTTC. Full variable domain (rest looked up from reference TRBV19 and TRBJ2-7): DGGITQSPKYLFRKEGQNVTLSCEQNLNHDAMYWYRQDPGQGLRLIYYSQIVNDFQKGDIAEGYSVSREKKESFPLTVTSAQKNPTAFYLCASSMGTGNEQYFGPGTRLTVT.

In its sample, this clone was seen once. The CDR3 region has the DNA TGTGCCAGCGTCGGGACAGGGAACTACGAGCAGTACTTC. Residues: CASVGTGNYEQYF. J is TRBJ2-7 and V is TRBV6-5; TRBD1 aligns across 9 bases. V dropped 8 bases and J dropped 3; count of bases not matched to a gene: 5. Germline lookup yields CDR1 MNHEY and CDR2 SVGAGI. The CDR3 loop spans 13 amino acids.

This chain links TRBV6-7 with TRBJ2-7, with D uncertain. TRBV6-7 is labeled an ORF, and its function is uncertain. The V end was cut by 0 bases, the J end by 7 bases, with 16 bases between. The CDR3 sequence is 15 residues long. CDR3 in DNA: TGTGCCAGCAGTTACTCAGGCAGCCTCTCGAGGGAGCAGTACTTC. It encodes CASSYSGSLSREQYF.

The V and J genes are TRBV27 and TRBJ2-2; possible D gene TRBD1, 6 bases. Between the trimmed V and J ends, which lost 10 bases and 2 bases, there was a span of 11 bases. The germline CDR1 and CDR2 sequences are MNHEY and SMNVEV (reference sequence). The length of the CDR3 is 13 residues. CDR3 nucleotides: TGTGCCACCAGACAGGTTAACACCGGGGAGCTGTTTTTT. This encodes CATRQVNTGELFF.

This chain connects TRBV6-6 to TRBJ2-1; maybe TRBD1 (5 bases). V was shortened by 8 bases and J by 3 bases, with 17 bases between the two germline ends. There are 15 residues in the CDR3. Germline-derived CDR1 and CDR2 are MNHNY and SVGAGI (reference sequence). The CDR3 spells CASGRKQDNYNEQFF. The CDR3 bases are TGTGCCAGCGGACGCAAACAGGACAACTACAATGAGCAGTTCTTC.

The chain joins TRBV5-6 to TRBJ1-4; D remains ambiguous. Germline V gives CDR1 SGHDT, CDR2 YYEEEE. Trimming took off 4 bases at V and 4 bases at J, with 11 bases between the two ends. The length of the CDR3 is 14 residues. The CDR3 nucleotides read TGTGCCAGCAGCATAAGACTTGGTAATGAAAAACTGTTTTTT. Encoded protein: CASSIRLGNEKLFF.

This chain uses TRBV7-2 with TRBJ1-2; 8 bases align to TRBD1. Germline CDR1 SGHTA, CDR2 FQGNSA. J lost 0 bases, V lost 5 bases, and 2 bases had no gene match. The length of the CDR3 is 14 residues. The CDR3 here is CASSKDRANYGYTF. CDR3 in DNA: TGTGCCAGCAGCAAGGACAGGGCTAACTATGGCTACACCTTC.

J is TRBJ2-2 and V is TRBV5-1, with no clear D. The V gene lost 4 bases and the J gene lost 0 bases, with 7 bases spanning the gap. There are 14 residues in the CDR3. Germline CDR1 is SGHRS and CDR2 is YFSETQ. The CDR3 is CASSATPNTGELFF. For the CDR3, the DNA is TGCGCCAGCAGCGCCACACCGAACACCGGGGAGCTGTTTTTT. The full variable domain, with the rest looked up from reference TRBV5-1 and TRBJ2-2, is KAGVTQTPRYLIKTRGQQVTLSCSPISGHRSVSWYQQTPGQGLQFLFEYFSETQRNKGNFPGRFSGRQFSNSRSEMNVSTLELGDSALYLCASSATPNTGELFFGEGSRLTVL.

This chain uses TRBV29-1 with TRBJ1-3; D might be TRBD1 (5 bases). V was trimmed by 2 bases and J by 4 bases, leaving 12 bases between them. Germline lookup yields CDR1 SQVTM and CDR2 ANQGSEA. The CDR3 is 14 residues long. The CDR3 coding sequence is TGCAGCGTTGAAATTGCGGGACTAGGAAACACCATATATTTT. The encoded protein is CSVEIAGLGNTIYF.